One sample yielded the 3 T cell receptor beta chains listed below, sequenced in a study of PD-1 blockade in classical Hodgkin lymphoma. Clones were sequenced by immunoSEQ multiplex PCR, and TCRdb holds only the in-frame ones, with some missing. The sample lists tens of thousands of clones, 75% to 90% occurring once. Time point of the sample: cycle 4 day 1 (C4D1), after five to seven weeks of nivolumab. Every patient experienced relapse after autologous stem cell transplantation, and brentuximab vedotin exposure varied. Using magnetic negative selection, the CD4+ T cells were separated out of thawed PBMCs. Material: CD4+ T cells from blood, obtained before the fourth cycle of nivolumab. The source is a human donor with classical Hodgkin lymphoma.

This chain links TRBV27 with TRBJ2-1, with 7 bases fitting TRBD1. The CDR3 is 15 residues long. The trim removed 3 bases at V and 2 bases at J, leaving 4 bases unmatched. Germline CDR1 MNHEY, CDR2 SMNVEV (reference sequence). The CDR3 loop is CASSFVTGAYNEQFF. The CDR3 nucleotides read TGTGCCAGCAGTTTTGTCACAGGGGCCTACAATGAGCAGTTCTTC.

The chain carries TRBV15 and TRBJ2-1; unclear D gene. The CDR3 runs to 14 residues. Trimming cost V 3 bases and J 9 bases, with 15 bases left between them. Looked up from germline, CDR1 is LNHNV and CDR2 is YYDKDF (reference sequence). The CDR3 sequence: CATSSFSESGEQFF. Here the CDR3 DNA reads TGTGCCACCAGCAGTTTCTCAGAGTCGGGTGAGCAGTTCTTC.

The gene calls are TRBV4-3 and TRBJ1-4, with unresolved D. The V end lost 8 bases, the J end lost 6 bases, and 7 bases lay between the germline ends. CDR3 length equals 11 residues. Germline CDR1 reads LGHNA; CDR2 reads YSLEER. CDR3 sequence: CASQGHEKLFF. CDR3 DNA: TGCGCCAGCCAAGGCCATGAAAAACTGTTTTTT.